This T cell receptor beta chain was sequenced during a study of blood T cells in healthy people across ages. The CDR3 has 13 amino acids. CDR1 is LGHNA and CDR2 is YSLEER in the germline V gene. Germline trimming cut 3 bases from V and 13 bases from J; bases unmatched to any gene: 9. Overall study results and limits: Estimates of diversity drawn from one million T cells were considered underestimates.

This clonotype appeared a few times. The antigen is unknown. Using a J-beta primer mix together with a sample-barcoded 5' primer, a second PCR was run for roughly 7 to 12 cycles. Per-sample output comprised a minimum of 2.5 million paired-end reads containing CDR3. TCRdb reprocessed the 5' RACE reads via MiXCR and lists one record per CDR3 protein. The table includes 1.5 million to 2 million distinct CDR3 sequences, about 39% detected once. Sequencing was carried out using blood. The chain is built from TRBV4-3 and TRBJ2-4, with TRBD2 matching 7 bases. The TCR comes from a human donor in good health. As DNA, the CDR3 is TGCGCCAGCAGCCATCCCGGGGGAGGGGAGCAGTACTTC. Translated, it gives CASSHPGGGEQYF.